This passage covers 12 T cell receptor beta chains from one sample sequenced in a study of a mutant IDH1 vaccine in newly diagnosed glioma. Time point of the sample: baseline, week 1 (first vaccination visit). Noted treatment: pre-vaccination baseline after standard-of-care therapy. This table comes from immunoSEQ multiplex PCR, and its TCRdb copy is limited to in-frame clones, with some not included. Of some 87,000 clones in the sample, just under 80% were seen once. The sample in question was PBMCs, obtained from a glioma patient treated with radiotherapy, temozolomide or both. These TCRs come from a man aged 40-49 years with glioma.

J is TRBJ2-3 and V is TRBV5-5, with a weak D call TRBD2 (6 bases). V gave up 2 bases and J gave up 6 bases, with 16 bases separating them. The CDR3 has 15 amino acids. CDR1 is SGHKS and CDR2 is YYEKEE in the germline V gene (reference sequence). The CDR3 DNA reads TGTGCCAGCAGCTTCCGGGACTTACGCGTGGATACGCAGTATTTT. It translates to CASSFRDLRVDTQYF.

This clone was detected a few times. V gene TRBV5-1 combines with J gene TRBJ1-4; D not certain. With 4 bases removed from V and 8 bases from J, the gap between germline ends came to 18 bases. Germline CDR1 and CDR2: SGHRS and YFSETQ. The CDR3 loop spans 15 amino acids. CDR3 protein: CASSLTGSTGEKLFF. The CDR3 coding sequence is TGCGCCAGCAGCCTAACGGGATCCACGGGGGAAAAACTGTTTTTT.

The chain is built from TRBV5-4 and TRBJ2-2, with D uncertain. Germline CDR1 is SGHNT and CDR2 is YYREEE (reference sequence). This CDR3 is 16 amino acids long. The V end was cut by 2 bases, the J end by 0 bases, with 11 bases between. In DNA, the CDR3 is TGTGCCAGCAGCTTAGTCCGACCCACGAACACCGGGGAGCTGTTTTTT. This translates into CASSLVRPTNTGELFF.

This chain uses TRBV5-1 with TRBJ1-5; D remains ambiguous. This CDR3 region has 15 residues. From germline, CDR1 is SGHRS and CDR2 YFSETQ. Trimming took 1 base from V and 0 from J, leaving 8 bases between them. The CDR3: CASSLMGNSNQPQHF. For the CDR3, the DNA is TGCGCCAGCAGCTTGATGGGAAATAGCAATCAGCCCCAGCATTTT. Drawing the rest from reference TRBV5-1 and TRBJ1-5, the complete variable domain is KAGVTQTPRYLIKTRGQQVTLSCSPISGHRSVSWYQQTPGQGLQFLFEYFSETQRNKGNFPGRFSGRQFSNSRSEMNVSTLELGDSALYLCASSLMGNSNQPQHFGDGTRLSIL.

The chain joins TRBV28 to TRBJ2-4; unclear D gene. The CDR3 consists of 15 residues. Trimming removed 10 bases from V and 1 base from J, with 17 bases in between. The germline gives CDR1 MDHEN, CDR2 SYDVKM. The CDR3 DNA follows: TGTGCCAACATCACAGCCACTGAGGCCAAAAACATTCAGTACTTC. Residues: CANITATEAKNIQYF.

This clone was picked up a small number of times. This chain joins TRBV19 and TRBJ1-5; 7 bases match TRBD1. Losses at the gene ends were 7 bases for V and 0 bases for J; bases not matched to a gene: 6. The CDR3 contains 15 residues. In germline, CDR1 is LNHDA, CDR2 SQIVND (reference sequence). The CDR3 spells CASTDDRASNQPQHF. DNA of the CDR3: TGTGCCAGTACCGATGACAGGGCTAGCAATCAGCCCCAGCATTTT.

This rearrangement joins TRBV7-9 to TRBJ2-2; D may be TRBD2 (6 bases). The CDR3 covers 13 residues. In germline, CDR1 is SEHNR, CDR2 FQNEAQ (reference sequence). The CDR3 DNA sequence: TGTGTCTGGGAGGAAGTGAACACCGGGGAGCTGTTTTTT. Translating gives CVWEEVNTGELFF. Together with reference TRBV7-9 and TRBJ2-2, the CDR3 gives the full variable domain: DTGVSQNPRHKITKRGQNVTFRCDPISEHNRLYWYRQTLGQGPEFLTYFQNEAQLEKSRLLSDRFSAERPKGSFSTLEIQRTEQGDSAMYLCVWEEVNTGELFFGEGSRLTVL.

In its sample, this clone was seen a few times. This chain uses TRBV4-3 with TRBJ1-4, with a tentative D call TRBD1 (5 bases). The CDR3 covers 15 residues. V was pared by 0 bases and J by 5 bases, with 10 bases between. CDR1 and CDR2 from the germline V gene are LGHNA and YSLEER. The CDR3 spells CASSQDLGRNEKLFF. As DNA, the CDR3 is TGCGCCAGCAGCCAAGATCTGGGACGGAATGAAAAACTGTTTTTT.

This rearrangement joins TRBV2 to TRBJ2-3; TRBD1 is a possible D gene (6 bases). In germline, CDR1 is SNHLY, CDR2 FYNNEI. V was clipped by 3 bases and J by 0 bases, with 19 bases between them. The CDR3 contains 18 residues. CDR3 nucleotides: TGTGCCAGCAGTGAGGTGTGGGGACAAGGAACTAGCACAGATACGCAGTATTTT. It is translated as CASSEVWGQGTSTDTQYF.

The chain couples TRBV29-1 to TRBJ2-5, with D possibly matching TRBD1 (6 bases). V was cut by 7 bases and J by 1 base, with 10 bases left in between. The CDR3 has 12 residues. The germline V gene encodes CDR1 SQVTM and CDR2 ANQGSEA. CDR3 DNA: TGCAGCGCCACAGGGTTCCAAGAGACCCAGTACTTC. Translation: CSATGFQETQYF.

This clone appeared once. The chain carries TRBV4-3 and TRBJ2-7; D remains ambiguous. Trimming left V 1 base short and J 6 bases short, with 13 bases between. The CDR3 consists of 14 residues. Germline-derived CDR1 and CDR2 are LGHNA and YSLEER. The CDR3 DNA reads TGCGCCAGCAGCCAAGGTCGCCCGGTGGGCGAGCAGTACTTC. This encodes CASSQGRPVGEQYF.

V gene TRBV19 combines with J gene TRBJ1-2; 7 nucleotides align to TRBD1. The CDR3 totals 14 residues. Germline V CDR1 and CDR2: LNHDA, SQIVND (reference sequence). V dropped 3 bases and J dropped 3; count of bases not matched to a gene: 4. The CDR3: CASSIHDRDYGYTF. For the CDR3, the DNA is TGTGCCAGTAGTATCCACGACAGGGACTATGGCTACACCTTC. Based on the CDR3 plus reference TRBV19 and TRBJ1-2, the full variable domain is DGGITQSPKYLFRKEGQNVTLSCEQNLNHDAMYWYRQDPGQGLRLIYYSQIVNDFQKGDIAEGYSVSREKKESFPLTVTSAQKNPTAFYLCASSIHDRDYGYTFGSGTRLTVV.